One and the same sample provided the 25 T cell receptor beta chains below, sequenced in a study of CD8 T cells in ankylosing spondylitis. One entry per CDR3 protein, called by TCRdb with MiXCR from the 5' RACE reads. The table includes about 140,000 distinct CDR3 sequences, 11% detected once. Sequenced material: blood, either unsorted or a sorted T cell fraction (not recorded which). The receptors come from a female donor with ankylosing spondylitis or in good health (not recorded which).

At least ten counts were recorded for this clonotype. The V gene is TRBV20-1, the J gene TRBJ2-1; TRBD1 agrees at 7 bases. This CDR3 has 15 amino acids. J lost 1 base, V lost 1 base, and 4 bases had no gene match. Germline V CDR1 and CDR2: DFQATT, SNEGSKA (reference sequence). DNA of the CDR3: TGCAGTGCTAGAGGGGACAGAAGATCCTACAATGAGCAGTTCTTC. This sequence encodes CSARGDRRSYNEQFF.

This clonotype was detected a few times. The CDR3 region is CASSLVGGGIGAFF. The CDR3 DNA sequence: TGTGCCAGCAGCTTAGTCGGGGGAGGGATTGGGGCTTTCTTT. J is TRBJ1-1 and V is TRBV7-2, with D possibly TRBD1 on 5 matching bases. The V and J ends lost 1 base and 11 bases respectively, with 17 bases between them. CDR1 SGHTA and CDR2 FQGNSA come from the germline V gene. CDR3 size: 14 residues.

This clonotype was detected many times. V and J are TRBV24-1 and TRBJ2-1; TRBD2 matches at 8 bases. Looked up from germline, CDR1 is KGHDR and CDR2 is SFDVKD. Trimming took 3 bases from V and 5 from J; bases not matched to a gene: 8. The CDR3 has 16 residues. CDR3 in amino acids: CATSDHGTSRHNEQFF. The CDR3 DNA reads TGTGCCACCAGTGATCACGGGACTAGTCGGCACAATGAGCAGTTCTTC.

This clonotype was recorded at least ten times. The chain recombines TRBV12-3 or TRBV12-4 with TRBJ2-1; 10 positions agree with TRBD2. The CDR3 is 19 amino acids. The ends lost 0 bases at V and 8 bases at J; junction bases unmatched: 16. The CDR3 DNA follows: TGTGCCAGCAGTTTAGCGCGGTTAGCGGGGGGTGTAGCCATCGATGAGCAGTTCTTC. Protein product: CASSLARLAGGVAIDEQFF.

This clonotype was recorded many times. J is TRBJ2-2 and V is TRBV7-6, with 9 bases matching TRBD1. V shed 5 bases, J shed 7 bases, and the junction held 20 bases outside the gene matches. The CDR3 is 19 amino acids. The germline V gene encodes CDR1 SGHVS and CDR2 FNYEAQ. The CDR3 DNA reads as TGTGCCAGCAGCGGGATAATTGGGGGACAGGGTCGTTCCAGCGGGGAGCTGTTTTTT. Its protein product is CASSGIIGGQGRSSGELFF.

This clonotype was counted many times. V gene TRBV15 combines with J gene TRBJ2-5, with 7 positions matching TRBD1. Germline trimming cut 7 bases from V and 4 bases from J; bases unmatched to any gene: 6. Per germline, CDR1 LNHNV and CDR2 YYDKDF (reference sequence). The CDR3 length is 13 residues. CDR3: CATKTGVGETQYF. The CDR3 DNA reads TGTGCCACCAAAACAGGGGTGGGAGAGACCCAGTACTTC.

This clonotype has a count of ten or more. This chain uses TRBV10-3 with TRBJ2-1; D gene unclear. There are 13 residues in the CDR3. Germline-derived CDR1 and CDR2 are ENHRY and SYGVKD. The germline V and J ends were trimmed by 8 bases and 6 bases, with 14 bases remaining between them. CDR3 sequence reads: CAIGIAVGNEQFF. The CDR3 DNA reads as TGTGCCATCGGAATAGCAGTGGGCAATGAGCAGTTCTTC.

This clonotype has ten or more counts. In nucleotides, the CDR3 is TGTGCCATCATGGGGGACAACTATGGCTACACCTTC. Translation gives CAIMGDNYGYTF. This chain uses TRBV10-3 with TRBJ1-2; TRBD1 might be the D (5 bases). This CDR3 has 12 amino acids. The germline CDR1 and CDR2 sequences are ENHRY and SYGVKD. Trimming removed 7 bases at V and 2 bases at J, with 8 bases between.

This clonotype was observed a few times. The chain is built from TRBV7-2 and TRBJ1-2, with TRBD1 identical over 9 bases. CDR1 SGHTA and CDR2 FQGNSA come from the germline V gene. The length of the CDR3 is 16 residues. The V gene end was trimmed by 1 base and the J gene end by 7 bases; junction bases not matched to a gene: 10. The CDR3 region is CASSLVGRGQGGGYTF. CDR3 bases: TGTGCCAGCAGCTTAGTGGGTCGGGGACAGGGAGGTGGCTACACCTTC.

This clonotype has at least ten counts. The J gene is TRBJ1-1, the V gene TRBV20-1; D is unclear. The V gene's germline CDR1 is DFQATT and CDR2 SNEGSKA (reference sequence). The V end was cut by 2 bases, the J end by 0 bases, with 7 bases between. This CDR3 contains 13 residues. CDR3 protein: CSARYTVNTEAFF. The CDR3 DNA follows: TGCAGTGCTAGATACACGGTGAACACTGAAGCTTTCTTT.

This clonotype was seen at least ten times. The chain has TRBV5-1 and TRBJ1-6; a weak D match, TRBD1 (6 bases). Trimming stripped 4 bases from V and 4 bases from J, with 18 bases between. Per germline, CDR1 SGHRS and CDR2 YFSETQ. CDR3 length: 17 amino acids. The CDR3 coding sequence is TGCGCCAGCAGCCGAAATGCGGGGGCCCCTTATAATTCACCCCTCCACTTT. It codes for CASSRNAGAPYNSPLHF.

The chain combines TRBV29-1 with TRBJ2-2; D is uncertain. The germline CDR1 and CDR2 sequences are SQVTM and ANQGSEA. The V end was cut by 6 bases, the J end by 5 bases, with 7 bases between. There are 11 residues in the CDR3. The CDR3 spells CSVRWTGELFF. For the CDR3, the DNA is TGCAGCGTCCGATGGACCGGGGAGCTGTTTTTT.

This clonotype was counted many times. V gene TRBV20-1 combines with J gene TRBJ1-5; D is unclear. The V and J ends lost 5 bases and 0 bases respectively, with 11 bases between them. The CDR3 sequence is 14 residues long. Germline V gene data show CDR1 as DFQATT and CDR2 as SNEGSKA (reference sequence). The CDR3 nucleotides are TGCAGTGCTTCAGCCCGGCGTAGCAATCAGCCCCAGCATTTT. It encodes CSASARRSNQPQHF.

This clonotype was found many times. The chain uses TRBV29-1 and TRBJ1-1; tentative D call: TRBD1 (6 bases). CDR1 and CDR2 from the germline V gene are SQVTM and ANQGSEA. The V end lost 7 bases, the J end lost 5 bases, and 14 bases lay between the germline ends. There are 12 residues in the CDR3. The CDR3 is CSDLGGRTEAFF. The CDR3 DNA reads as TGCAGCGACCTAGGGGGAAGGACTGAAGCTTTCTTT.

In this sample, this clonotype turned up many times. The V and J genes are TRBV5-1 and TRBJ1-2; D gene unclear. The ends were cut back, 0 bases at V and 8 bases at J, with 20 bases in the middle. Germline CDR1 reads SGHRS; CDR2 reads YFSETQ. CDR3 length: 16 residues. Here the CDR3 reads CASSLAVNGPAGGYTF. DNA of the CDR3: TGCGCCAGCAGCTTGGCGGTTAACGGGCCGGCGGGAGGCTACACCTTC.

At least ten counts were recorded for this clonotype. V usage is TRBV6-2 or TRBV6-3 and J usage is TRBJ1-3; tentatively, D is TRBD1 (5 bases). Trimming pared 2 bases from V and 5 bases from J, leaving 10 bases between. Germline CDR1 MNHEY, CDR2 SVGEGT. This CDR3 contains 14 residues. CDR3 nucleotide sequence: TGTGCCAGCAGTTACGGGGCCCGAAGAAACACCATATATTTT. Amino acids: CASSYGARRNTIYF.

In this sample, this clonotype turned up many times. CDR3 region: CSVGVTQYF. CDR3 coding DNA: TGCAGCGTTGGCGTGACCCAGTACTTC. This chain links TRBV29-1 with TRBJ2-5; D gene unclear. This CDR3 spans 9 amino acids. Germline V gene sequence: CDR1 SQVTM, CDR2 ANQGSEA. V lost 4 bases, J lost 7 bases, and 4 bases lay in between.

This chain uses TRBV7-9 with TRBJ2-1; D is possibly TRBD2 (5 bases). Germline CDR1 is SEHNR and CDR2 is FQNEAQ (reference sequence). Deletions cut 0 bases from V and 12 bases from J, with 12 bases between. CDR3 length: 13 residues. CDR3 in amino acids: CASSLAAAEVQFF. The CDR3 DNA is TGTGCCAGCAGCTTAGCCGCGGCGGAGGTGCAGTTCTTC.

In this sample, this clonotype turned up many times. The gene calls are TRBV11-2 and TRBJ2-6, with D possibly being TRBD1 (5 bases). V was clipped by 6 bases and J by 2 bases, with 8 bases between them. The CDR3 runs to 14 residues. Germline V gene lookup returns CDR1 SGHAT and CDR2 FQNNGV. The CDR3: CASSQGTGANVLTF. CDR3 sequence (DNA): TGTGCCAGCAGTCAGGGAACTGGGGCCAACGTCCTGACTTTC.

Worth noting for this clonotype: Just one base apart from a much larger clone, this may be a read error. In nucleotides, the CDR3 is TGTGCCAGCTTCTCAGGGCTCTCTGGGGCCAACGTCCTGACTTTC. It yields the protein CASFSGLSGANVLTF. The gene calls are TRBV6-1 and TRBJ2-6; a weak D match, TRBD1 (5 bases). Trimming pared 8 bases from V and 0 bases from J, leaving 11 bases between. Per the germline V gene, CDR1 is MNHNS and CDR2 is SASEGT. This CDR3 contains 15 residues.

In this sample, this clonotype turned up many times. The chain joins TRBV12-5 to TRBJ1-1; the match to TRBD1 covers 9 bases. Germline V CDR1 and CDR2: LGHNT, FRNRAP. Trimming removed 5 bases from V and 4 bases from J; junction bases left unmatched: 5. The CDR3 has 14 residues. CDR3 DNA: TGTGCTAGTGGTACCGGGACAGGGCTCACTGAAGCTTTCTTT. Residues: CASGTGTGLTEAFF.

In its sample, this clonotype was seen many times. The chain employs TRBV28 and TRBJ2-1, with D perhaps TRBD1 (5 bases). Per the germline V gene, CDR1 is MDHEN and CDR2 is SYDVKM. V gave up 5 bases and J gave up 0 bases, with 8 bases separating them. The CDR3 extends over 14 amino acids. The CDR3 sequence is CASSHDSSYNEQFF. The CDR3 DNA is TGTGCCAGCAGTCACGACAGCTCCTACAATGAGCAGTTCTTC.

Comment on this clonotype: A much larger clone is a single base away; this may be a read error. The chain is built from TRBV3-1 and TRBJ1-2, with D perhaps matching TRBD1 (5 bases). Germline V gene data show CDR1 as LGHDT and CDR2 as YNNKEL (reference sequence). V was trimmed by 2 bases and J by 4 bases, leaving 8 bases between them. The CDR3 covers 13 residues. The CDR3 reads CASSQKGPYGYTF. The CDR3 DNA is TGTGCCAGCAGCCAAAAGGGGCCCTATGGCTACACCTTC.

This clonotype has a count of ten or more. The chain combines TRBV29-1 with TRBJ1-4, with 9 bases matching TRBD1. The V and J ends lost 4 bases and 8 bases, in that order; junction bases with no gene match: 5. Looked up from germline, CDR1 is SQVTM and CDR2 is ANQGSEA. This CDR3 contains 13 residues. For the CDR3, the DNA is TGCAGCGTTGCGGGGACAGGGACGGAAAAACTGTTTTTT. Protein: CSVAGTGTEKLFF.

This clonotype was detected many times. The chain couples TRBV10-3 to TRBJ2-1; 10 nucleotides agree with TRBD2. The V segment lost 0 bases and the J segment 6 bases; nucleotides outside the gene matches: 5. CDR3 size: 16 residues. Germline values: CDR1 ENHRY, CDR2 SYGVKD. CDR3 DNA: TGTGCCATCAGTGAGTCGAAAGCGGGGGGGCTCAATGAGCAGTTCTTC. It encodes CAISESKAGGLNEQFF.